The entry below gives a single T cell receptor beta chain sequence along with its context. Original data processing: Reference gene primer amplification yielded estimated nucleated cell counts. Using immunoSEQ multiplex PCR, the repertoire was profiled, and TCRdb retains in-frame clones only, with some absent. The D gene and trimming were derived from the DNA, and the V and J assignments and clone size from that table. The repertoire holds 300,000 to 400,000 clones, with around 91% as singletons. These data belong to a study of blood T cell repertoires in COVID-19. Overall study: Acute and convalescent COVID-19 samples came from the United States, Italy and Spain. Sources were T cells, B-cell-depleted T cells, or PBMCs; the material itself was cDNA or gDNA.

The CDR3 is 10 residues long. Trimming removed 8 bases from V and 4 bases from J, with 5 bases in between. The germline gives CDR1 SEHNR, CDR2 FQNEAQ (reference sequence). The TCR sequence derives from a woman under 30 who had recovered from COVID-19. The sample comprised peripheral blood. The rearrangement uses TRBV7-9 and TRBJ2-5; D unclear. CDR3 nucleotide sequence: TGTGCCAGCTCGGGAGAGACCCAGTACTTC. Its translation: CASSGETQYF.